The 4 T cell receptor beta chains presented below share a single source sample, sequenced in a study of spatial heterogeneity in lung cancer. TCRdb re-analysed the 5' RACE reads in MiXCR, keeping a single row per CDR3 protein. The table has 50,000 to 60,000 distinct CDR3 sequences, 6% to 8.5% seen once. Time point described: blood at routine non-recurrence follow-up after resection. In each case, whole RNA from tumor, nontumor lung or frozen PBMC was sequenced unsorted. Sequences were derived from PBMCs, sampled at follow-up. These TCRs come from a female donor with early-stage non-small cell lung cancer.

This clonotype was detected ten times or more. This chain joins TRBV28 and TRBJ2-3; maybe TRBD1 (6 bases). Per germline, CDR1 MDHEN and CDR2 SYDVKM. V was clipped by 4 bases and J by 4 bases, with 18 bases between them. This CDR3 has 16 amino acids. The CDR3 loop is CASSSSQGLRADTQYF. CDR3 DNA sequence: TGTGCCAGCAGTTCGTCCCAGGGGTTGAGAGCAGATACGCAGTATTTT.

This clonotype was counted ten times or more. V is TRBV25-1 and J is TRBJ2-1; weak D call: TRBD2 (7 bases). Germline lookup yields CDR1 MGHDK and CDR2 SYGVNS. Trimming removed 3 bases from V and 6 bases from J, with 18 bases in between. The CDR3 has 16 residues. CDR3 amino acids: CASSEGGGGRFNEQFF. CDR3 DNA: TGTGCCAGCAGTGAGGGCGGCGGGGGCCGTTTCAATGAGCAGTTCTTC.

This clonotype was found many times. The V call is TRBV7-2, the J call TRBJ2-2, with D perhaps matching TRBD2 (5 bases). CDR1 is SGHTA, CDR2 FQGNSA, per germline. This CDR3 has 15 residues. The V gene lost 3 bases and the J gene lost 0 bases, with 8 bases spanning the gap. As DNA, the CDR3 is TGTGCCAGCAGCTTTTACGGGGCGAACACCGGGGAGCTGTTTTTT. It specifies CASSFYGANTGELFF.

This clonotype has only a few counts. The rearrangement links TRBV7-2 to TRBJ1-2; maybe TRBD1 (5 bases). The V gene's germline CDR1 is SGHTA and CDR2 FQGNSA. There are 15 residues in the CDR3. The V gene lost 2 bases and the J gene lost 4 bases, with 14 bases spanning the gap. Here the CDR3 reads CASSLRPGGGYGYTF. CDR3 DNA: TGTGCCAGCAGCTTAAGGCCGGGGGGAGGCTATGGCTACACCTTC.